A single sample is the source of the 6 T cell receptor beta chains below, sequenced in a study of regulatory T cells in long-lasting Graves disease. Time point reported: newly diagnosed GD, antithyroid drugs for less than 3 months. There was RNA extracted from PBMCs, and the TCR library was made from it. With iRepertoire HTBI primers and Arm-PCR of CDR3 regions, TCR beta libraries were built. From the multiplex PCR reads, TCRdb called clonotypes with MiXCR, one entry per CDR3 protein. The sample shows hundreds of thousands of distinct CDR3 sequences, approximately 15% of them seen only once. In addition, the sample was reused for a study of T cells in Graves' hyperthyroidism and ophthalmopathy.

Specimen: peripheral blood mononuclear cells (PBMCs), collected at new diagnosis, from a patient treated with antithyroid drugs. These receptors came from a man younger than 40 with Graves disease.

This clonotype came up many times. The chain joins TRBV2 to TRBJ1-5; D may be TRBD1 (6 bases). CDR1 and CDR2 (germline): SNHLY, FYNNEI. This CDR3 is built from 15 residues. Trimming took 1 base from V and 4 from J, leaving 11 bases between them. The DNA for the CDR3 is TGTGCCAGCAGTGAAGAAGGGGGGGAAAATCAGCCCCAGCATTTT. It is translated as CASSEEGGENQPQHF.

This clonotype appeared many times. This sequence joins TRBV10-3 and TRBJ1-2; possibly TRBD1 for D (6 bases). V gave up 7 bases and J gave up 4 bases, with 13 bases separating them. The CDR3 covers 13 residues. Per germline, CDR1 ENHRY and CDR2 SYGVKD. The CDR3 DNA follows: TGTGCCATCACGGGGGGGGCTACCTATGGCTACACCTTC. This encodes CAITGGATYGYTF.

This clonotype was seen a handful of times. This sequence joins TRBV19 and TRBJ1-2, with D hard to call. The ends were cut back, 2 bases at V and 3 bases at J, with 7 bases in the middle. The CDR3 is 13 amino acids. CDR1 and CDR2 from the germline V gene are LNHDA and SQIVND (reference sequence). The CDR3 DNA follows: TGTGCCAGTAGTATATCCGTGGACTATGGCTACACCTTC. It yields the protein CASSISVDYGYTF.

This clonotype was counted only a few times. This chain joins TRBV14 and TRBJ1-2, with no clear D. Germline lookup yields CDR1 SGHDN and CDR2 FVKESK. The CDR3 covers 12 residues. V lost 3 bases and J 6 bases, leaving 8 bases between the germline ends. CDR3 coding DNA: TGTGCCAGCAGCCACTGGTACAATGGCTACACCTTC. Its protein is CASSHWYNGYTF.

This clonotype was seen repeatedly, ten times or more. V and J are TRBV12-3 or TRBV12-4 and TRBJ1-5, with D possibly TRBD1 on 5 matching bases. Trimming left V 6 bases short and J 3 bases short, with 12 bases between. The CDR3 runs to 14 residues. The CDR3 reads CASSDDSVNQPQHF. The CDR3 coding sequence is TGTGCCAGCAGCGACGACAGCGTCAATCAGCCCCAGCATTTT.

This clonotype was counted many times. This chain uses TRBV12-3 or TRBV12-4 with TRBJ2-3; 7 positions agree with TRBD1. CDR3 length: 14 amino acids. The trim removed 5 bases at V and 0 bases at J, leaving 2 bases unmatched. CDR3 protein: CASSMTGSTDTQYF. CDR3 bases: TGTGCCAGCAGTATGACAGGGAGCACAGATACGCAGTATTTT.